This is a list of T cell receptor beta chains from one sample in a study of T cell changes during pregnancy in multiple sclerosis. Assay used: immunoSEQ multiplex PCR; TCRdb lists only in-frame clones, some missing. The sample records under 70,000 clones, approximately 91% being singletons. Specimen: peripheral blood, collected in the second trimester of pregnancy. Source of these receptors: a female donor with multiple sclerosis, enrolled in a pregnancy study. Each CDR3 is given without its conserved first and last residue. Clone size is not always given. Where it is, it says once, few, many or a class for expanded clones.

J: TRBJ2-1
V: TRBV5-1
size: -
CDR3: ASSLVGSGGASYNEQF

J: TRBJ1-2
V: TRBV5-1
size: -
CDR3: ASSLEGPYGYT

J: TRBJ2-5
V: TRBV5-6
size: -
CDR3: ASSLDTRGETQY

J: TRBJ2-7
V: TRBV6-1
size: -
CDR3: ASSARTGGYEQY

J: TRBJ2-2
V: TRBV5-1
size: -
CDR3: ASSLRSGAGELF

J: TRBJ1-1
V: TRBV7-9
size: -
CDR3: ASSLVGQGNTEAF

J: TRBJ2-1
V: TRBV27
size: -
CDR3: ASSLSVSSYNEQF

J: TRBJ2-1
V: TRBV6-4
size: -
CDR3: ASSEDSGSYNEQF

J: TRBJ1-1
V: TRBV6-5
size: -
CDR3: ASSYVNRENTEAF

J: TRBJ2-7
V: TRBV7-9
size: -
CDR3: ASSFVAGGNEQY

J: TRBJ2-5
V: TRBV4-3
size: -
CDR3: ASSHRVYQETQY

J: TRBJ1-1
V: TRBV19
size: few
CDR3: ASSRRTGNTEAF

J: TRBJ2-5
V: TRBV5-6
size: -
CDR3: ASSPIFSGEKRVETQY

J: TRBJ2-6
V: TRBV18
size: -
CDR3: ASSPAQTGTGANVLT

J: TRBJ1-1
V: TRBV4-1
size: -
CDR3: ASSRLRGEAF

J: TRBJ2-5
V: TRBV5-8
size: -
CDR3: ASSPWTGTYQETQY

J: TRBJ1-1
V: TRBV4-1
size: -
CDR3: ASSLSGQGNTEAF

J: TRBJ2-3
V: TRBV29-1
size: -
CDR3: SVDPSGVRGADTQY

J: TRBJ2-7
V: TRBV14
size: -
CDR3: ASSQRTGSRAYEQY

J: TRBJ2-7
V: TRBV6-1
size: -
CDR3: ASSGGQGGYEQY

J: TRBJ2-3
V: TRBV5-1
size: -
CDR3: ASYTSLGDTQY

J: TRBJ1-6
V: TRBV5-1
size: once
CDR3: ASSLGVSGGSYNSPLH

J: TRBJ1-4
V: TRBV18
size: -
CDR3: ATRSALNEKLF

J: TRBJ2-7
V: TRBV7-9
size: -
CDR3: ASSLGGLVVS

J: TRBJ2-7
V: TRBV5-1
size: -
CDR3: ASSAGGGQGHEQY

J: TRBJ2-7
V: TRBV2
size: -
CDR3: ARGAVTYEQY

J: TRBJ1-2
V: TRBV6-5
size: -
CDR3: ASSYRTRNGYT

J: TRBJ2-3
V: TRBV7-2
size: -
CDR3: ASSLRTSGGADTQY

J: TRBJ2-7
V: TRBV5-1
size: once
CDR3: ASRDHRVFHEQY

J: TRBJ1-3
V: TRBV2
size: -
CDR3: ASSEARGTGNTIY

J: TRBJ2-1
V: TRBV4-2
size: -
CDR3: ASSTPGTGYNEQF

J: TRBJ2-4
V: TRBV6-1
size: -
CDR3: ASSDPDRDIQY

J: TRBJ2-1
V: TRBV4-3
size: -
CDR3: ASSQGTGMSNEQF

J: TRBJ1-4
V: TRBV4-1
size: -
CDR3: ASSQGQVQLGKLF

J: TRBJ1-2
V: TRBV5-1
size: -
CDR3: ASSLDPIRQGAGGGYT

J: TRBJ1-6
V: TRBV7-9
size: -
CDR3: ASSPGYQYYNSPLH

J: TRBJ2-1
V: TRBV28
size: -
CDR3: ASNGGMSYNEQF

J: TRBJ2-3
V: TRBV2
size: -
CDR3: ASTLQRGGSRTDTQY

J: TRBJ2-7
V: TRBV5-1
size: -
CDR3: ASSLASDRLYEQY

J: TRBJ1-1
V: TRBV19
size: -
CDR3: ASSIGQGLGTEAF

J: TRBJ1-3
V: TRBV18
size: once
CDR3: ASSPQTGFGNTIY

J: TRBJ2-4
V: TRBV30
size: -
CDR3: AWSGGAKNIQY

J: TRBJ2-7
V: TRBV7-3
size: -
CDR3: ASRSSGSYEQY

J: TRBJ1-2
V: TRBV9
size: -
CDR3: ASSPRQGYYGYT

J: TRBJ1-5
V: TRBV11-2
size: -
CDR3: ASSLGNRGLSDQPQH

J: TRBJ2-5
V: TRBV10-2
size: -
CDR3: ASTYLGGQEETQY